This is a list of T cell receptor beta chains from one sample in a study of blood T cell repertoires in COVID-19. Clones were read by immunoSEQ multiplex PCR, and TCRdb kept only the in-frame ones, dropping some. The sample shows 250,000 to 300,000 clones, roughly 88% of them seen only once. The sample consisted of PBMCs or T cells enriched from blood (not recorded which). Receptor source: a middle-aged woman with acute COVID-19. CDR3s include the opening cysteine and the closing phenylalanine or tryptophan. A D gene is named only where the DNA matches it firmly. Rows give clone size only sometimes, using once, few, many, or a class for an expanded clone.

clone_size d_call j_call v_call cdr3_nt cdr3_aa
- - TRBJ1-2 TRBV2 TGTGCCAGCAGTCGACAGACAGGCTATGGCTACACCTTC CASSRQTGYGYTF
- - TRBJ1-2 TRBV25-1 TGTGCCAGCAGCCCTGACTTTATCTATGGCTACACCTTC CASSPDFIYGYTF
once TRBD2 TRBJ2-1 TRBV7-6 TGTGCCAGCAGCTTAGAGGTAGCGGGAGGTGCCTACAATGAGCAGTTCTTC CASSLEVAGGAYNEQFF
- - TRBJ2-5 TRBV7-6 TGTGCCAGCAGCTTATTCGGAGAGACCCAGTACTTC CASSLFGETQYF
once TRBD2 TRBJ2-1 TRBV11-2 TGTGCCAGCAGCCCCCGCAGCGGGAGCGGTAAGAATGAGCAGTTCTTC CASSPRSGSGKNEQFF
- TRBD1 TRBJ1-2 TRBV6-5 TGTGCCAGCAGAAATGACCGGGACAGGGTGATATACTACACCTTC CASRNDRDRVIYYTF
few - TRBJ2-3 TRBV7-9 TGTGCCAGCAGCTCTCCCCTAGGGGAGGCAGCAGATACGCAGTATTTT CASSSPLGEAADTQYF
- TRBD1 TRBJ2-1 TRBV19 TGTGCCAGTAGTATAGATCTGACAGGGGGCCGATCCTACAATGAGCAGTTCTTC CASSIDLTGGRSYNEQFF
- TRBD1 TRBJ2-7 TRBV7-9 TGTGCCAGCAGCCCTACGACAGGGTCAGGCGAGCAGTACTTC CASSPTTGSGEQYF
- TRBD1 TRBJ1-5 TRBV19 TGTGCCAGTAGTATAGGGACAGGGAGAAATCAGCCCCAGCATTTT CASSIGTGRNQPQHF
many TRBD2 TRBJ2-1 TRBV28 TGTGCCAGCAGTCAACTAGCGGGGAAGAATGAGCAGTTCTTC CASSQLAGKNEQFF
- TRBD1 TRBJ1-2 TRBV18 TGTGCCAGCTCACCGGACAGGCGCTATGGCTACACCTTC CASSPDRRYGYTF
- TRBD1 TRBJ2-5 TRBV20-1 TGCAGTGCCGCGACAGGGGAGACCCAGTACTTC CSAATGETQYF
- - TRBJ2-5 TRBV5-1 TGCGCCAGCAGCTTGGGCGCAAACCAAGAGACCCAGTACTTC CASSLGANQETQYF
- - TRBJ2-3 TRBV18 TGTGCCAGCTCACCTGAGCGGGTTACGCAGTATTTT CASSPERVTQYF
- TRBD1 TRBJ1-4 TRBV9 TGTGCCAGCAGCGTATTGGGACAGGGGAAGGAAAAACTGTTTTTT CASSVLGQGKEKLFF
- TRBD1 TRBJ1-5 TRBV5-6 TGTGCCAGCAGCTCGGGGACAGGGGGCAATCAGCCCCAGCATTTT CASSSGTGGNQPQHF
- TRBD2 TRBJ2-3 TRBV11-2 TGTGCCAGCGTCTCAGGGGGGACTAGCGGGACCTATACAGATACGCAGTATTTT CASVSGGTSGTYTDTQYF
- - TRBJ2-5 TRBV3-1/TRBV3-2 TGTGCCAGCGGGGCTGGGGAGACCCAGTACTTC CASGAGETQYF
- - TRBJ1-6 TRBV10-3 TGTGCCTCGGGGGGGAGGGATTCACCCCTCCACTTT CASGGRDSPLHF
- - TRBJ1-1 TRBV3-1/TRBV3-2 TGTGCCAGCACCGGAGGACGGATGAACACTGAAGCTTTCTTT CASTGGRMNTEAFF
- - TRBJ1-2 TRBV19 TGTGCCAGTAGTAAACAGTATGGCTACACCTTC CASSKQYGYTF
few - TRBJ2-3 TRBV7-9 TGTGCCAGCAGTTACGAAACAGGGAGTACGCAGTATTTT CASSYETGSTQYF
- - TRBJ2-1 TRBV10-2 TGCGCCAGCAGTGAGTCACGACTAGGAAACAATGAGCAGTTCTTC CASSESRLGNNEQFF
- TRBD1 TRBJ1-1 TRBV11-3 TGTGCCAGCAGCCCGGCCGGGACAGGGGTGACTGAAGCTTTCTTT CASSPAGTGVTEAFF
- - TRBJ1-1 TRBV7-8 TGTGCCAGCAGCCCAACAAGAGCGACTGAAGCTTTCTTT CASSPTRATEAFF
- TRBD2 TRBJ2-3 TRBV11-3 TGTGCCAGCAGCTATGGGACTAGCGGGAGGGCCGTCTCAGATACGCAGTATTTT CASSYGTSGRAVSDTQYF
- - TRBJ1-2 TRBV27 TGTGCCAGCAGTCCGAATCGGCCGCCGCAGGGGTCCTTCTATGGCTACACCTTC CASSPNRPPQGSFYGYTF
- TRBD1 TRBJ2-7 TRBV5-1 TGCGCCAGCAGCGCGGGCCCGGACAGGGCCTACGAGCAGTACTTC CASSAGPDRAYEQYF
- TRBD2 TRBJ2-3 TRBV7-3 TGTGCCAGCAGCTTAACCGCTAGCGGGGGGGCCACAGATACGCAGTATTTT CASSLTASGGATDTQYF
- - TRBJ2-5 TRBV3-1/TRBV3-2 TGTGCCAGCAGCCATCCGGCAGGGCGAAGTCAAGAGACCCAGTACTTC CASSHPAGRSQETQYF
- TRBD1 TRBJ1-4 TRBV7-2 TGTGCCAGCAGCGGACAGGGGGCAAAACTGTTTTTT CASSGQGAKLFF
- - TRBJ1-1 TRBV7-9 TGTGCCAGCAGCCCCCTAGTCTGGGGGCTCGCTGAAGCTTTCTTT CASSPLVWGLAEAFF
few - TRBJ1-1 TRBV10-3 TGTGCCACCAGTTCCGGGACAGAAGCTTTCTTT CATSSGTEAFF
- - TRBJ1-3 TRBV24-1 TGTGCCACCAGTGATTCACAGATCTCTGGAAACACCATATATTTT CATSDSQISGNTIYF
once TRBD1 TRBJ1-2 TRBV5-4 TGTGCCAGCAGCTTCCCCGGGCGGACAGGCTATGGCTACACCTTC CASSFPGRTGYGYTF
- - TRBJ1-2 TRBV18 TGTGCCAGCTCACCACGACAGGTGAAGGGCTACACCTTC CASSPRQVKGYTF
- TRBD1 TRBJ1-4 TRBV27 TGTGCCAGCAGTTTAACCGGGACAGGGAGGGAAAAACTGTTTTTT CASSLTGTGREKLFF
- TRBD2 TRBJ2-3 TRBV7-2 TGTGCCAGCAGCTCCCGGACTAGCGGGAGCCGCCCCACAGATACGCAGTATTTT CASSSRTSGSRPTDTQYF
- TRBD1 TRBJ1-1 TRBV19 TGTGCCAGTAGGCAAGACAGGGGGAACACTGAAGCTTTCTTT CASRQDRGNTEAFF
few TRBD2 TRBJ2-1 TRBV7-6 TGTGCCAGCAGCTCCCTAGCGGGATCCTACAATGAGCAGTTCTTC CASSSLAGSYNEQFF
once - TRBJ2-7 TRBV5-1 TGCGCCAGCAGCTTCAACCCTAGACTCGGGAGTACCTACGAGCAGTACTTC CASSFNPRLGSTYEQYF
- TRBD2 TRBJ2-6 TRBV10-1 TGCGCCAGCAGTGCGGGGGACCCTAGCGGGGTGAGCTCTGGGGCCAACGTCCTGACTTTC CASSAGDPSGVSSGANVLTF
- - TRBJ2-5 TRBV2 TGTGCCAGCACCTTGACAGGCGCCCAAGAGACCCAGTACTTC CASTLTGAQETQYF
- - TRBJ1-5 TRBV24-1 TGTGCCACCAGTGCGAGGACACCCGCGAATCAGCCCCAGCATTTT CATSARTPANQPQHF
- - TRBJ1-5 TRBV19 TGTGCCAGTAGTAAAATTCTTGGGGCTCAGCCCCAGCATTTT CASSKILGAQPQHF
- - TRBJ2-3 TRBV6-4 TGTGCCAGCAGTGACCGACGGGGGGATACGCAGTATTTT CASSDRRGDTQYF
- TRBD1 TRBJ1-6 TRBV7-8 TGTGCCAGCAGCAAGGGCGGGACAGGTTCACCCCTCCACTTT CASSKGGTGSPLHF
- - TRBJ1-2 TRBV6-6 TGTGCCAGCAGTTACCTCTCAGACAGTAACTATGGCTACACCTTC CASSYLSDSNYGYTF
- TRBD2 TRBJ2-3 TRBV7-8 TGTGCCAGCAGCAGGGAGGGGAGGGATACGCAGTATTTT CASSREGRDTQYF
- TRBD1 TRBJ1-1 TRBV7-2 TGTGCCAGCAGCTTTCGCTGGGACAGGGTGAACACTGAAGCTTTCTTT CASSFRWDRVNTEAFF
once - TRBJ1-4 TRBV27 TGTGCCAGCAGTTTTTCAGGAAACTTAAATGAAAAACTGTTTTTT CASSFSGNLNEKLFF
- - TRBJ2-1 TRBV23-1 TGCGCCACCCAACCCCCCCGGGAAGGGAAATGGAATGAGCAGTTCTTC CATQPPREGKWNEQFF